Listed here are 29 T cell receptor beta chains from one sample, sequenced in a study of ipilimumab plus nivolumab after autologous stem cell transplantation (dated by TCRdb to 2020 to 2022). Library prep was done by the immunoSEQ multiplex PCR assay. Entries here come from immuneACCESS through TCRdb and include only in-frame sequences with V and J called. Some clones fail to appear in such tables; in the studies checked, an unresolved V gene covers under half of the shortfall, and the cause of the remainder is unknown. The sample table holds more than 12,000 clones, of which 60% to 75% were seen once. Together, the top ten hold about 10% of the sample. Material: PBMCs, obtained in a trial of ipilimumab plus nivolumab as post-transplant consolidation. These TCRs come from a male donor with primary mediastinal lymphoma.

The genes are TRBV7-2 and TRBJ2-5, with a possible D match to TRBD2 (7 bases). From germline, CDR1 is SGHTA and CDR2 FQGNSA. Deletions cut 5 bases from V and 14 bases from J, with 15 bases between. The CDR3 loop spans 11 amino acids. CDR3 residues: CASSVRGGVYF. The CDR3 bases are TGTGCCAGCAGCGTTAGGGGGGGAGTTTACTTC. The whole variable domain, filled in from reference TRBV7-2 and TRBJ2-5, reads GAGVSQSPSNKVTEKGKDVELRCDPISGHTALYWYRQSLGQGLEFLIYFQGNSAPDKSGLPSDRFSAERTGGSVSTLTIQRTQQEDSAVYLCASSVRGGVYFGPGTRLLVL.

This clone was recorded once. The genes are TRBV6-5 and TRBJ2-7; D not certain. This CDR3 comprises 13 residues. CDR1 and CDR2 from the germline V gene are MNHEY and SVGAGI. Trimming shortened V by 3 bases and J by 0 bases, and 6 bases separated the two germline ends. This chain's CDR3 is CASSYGYSYEQYF. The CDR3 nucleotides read TGTGCCAGCAGTTATGGATACTCCTACGAGCAGTACTTC.

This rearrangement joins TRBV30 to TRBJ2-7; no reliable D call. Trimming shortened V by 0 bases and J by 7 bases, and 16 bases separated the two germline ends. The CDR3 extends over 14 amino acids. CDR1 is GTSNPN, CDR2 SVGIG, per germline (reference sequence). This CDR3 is CAWSVPGPPLEQYF. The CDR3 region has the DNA TGTGCCTGGAGTGTACCCGGGCCTCCTCTTGAGCAGTACTTC. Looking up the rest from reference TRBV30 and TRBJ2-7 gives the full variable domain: SQTIHQWPATLVQPVGSPLSLECTVEGTSNPNLYWYRQAAGRGLQLLFYSVGIGQISSEVPQNLSASRPQDRQFILSSKKLLLSDSGFYLCAWSVPGPPLEQYFGPGTRLTVT.

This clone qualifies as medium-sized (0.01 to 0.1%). The CDR3 loop reads CASSAPGTTGNTIYF. CDR3 coding DNA: TGTGCCAGCAGCGCCCCCGGGACAACTGGAAACACCATATATTTT. The chain recombines TRBV7-9 with TRBJ1-3; TRBD1 might be the D (6 bases). The CDR3 totals 15 residues. From germline, CDR1 is SEHNR and CDR2 FQNEAQ (reference sequence). V was trimmed by 5 bases and J by 2 bases, leaving 13 bases between them.

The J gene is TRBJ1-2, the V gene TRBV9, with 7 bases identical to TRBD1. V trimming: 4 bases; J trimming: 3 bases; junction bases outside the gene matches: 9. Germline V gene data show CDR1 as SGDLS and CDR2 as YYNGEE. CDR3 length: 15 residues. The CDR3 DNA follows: TGTGCCAGCAGCCCAGACAGGGCTCCTGACTATGGCTACACCTTC. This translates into CASSPDRAPDYGYTF.

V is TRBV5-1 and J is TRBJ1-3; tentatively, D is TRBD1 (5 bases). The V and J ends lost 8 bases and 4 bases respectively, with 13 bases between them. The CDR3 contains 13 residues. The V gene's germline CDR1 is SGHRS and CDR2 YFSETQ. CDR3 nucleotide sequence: TGCGCCAGTAGCCAGGGAACCGGAAACACCATATATTTT. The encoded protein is CASSQGTGNTIYF.

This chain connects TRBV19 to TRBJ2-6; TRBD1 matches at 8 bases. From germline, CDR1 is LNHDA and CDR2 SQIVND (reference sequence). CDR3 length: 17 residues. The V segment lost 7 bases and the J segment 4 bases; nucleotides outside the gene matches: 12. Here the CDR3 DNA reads TGTGCCAGTAATTGGGCAGGGGGCGTCTCAGGGGCCAACGTCCTGACTTTC. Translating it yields CASNWAGGVSGANVLTF.

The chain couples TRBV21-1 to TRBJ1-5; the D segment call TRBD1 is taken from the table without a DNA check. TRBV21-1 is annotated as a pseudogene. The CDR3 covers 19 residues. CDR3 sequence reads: CASSKALAGRSRSNQPQHF. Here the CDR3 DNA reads TGTGCCAGCAGCAAAGCGCTGGCAGGGCGAAGTAGGAGCAATCAGCCCCAGCATTTT.

CDR3 protein: CAWSLGLNTEAFF. CDR3 coding DNA: TGTGCCTGGAGCTTAGGGTTGAACACTGAAGCTTTCTTT. The V and J genes are TRBV30 and TRBJ1-1; D ambiguous. The CDR3 has 13 residues. CDR1 and CDR2 from the germline V gene are GTSNPN and SVGIG (reference sequence). The V end was cut by 3 bases, the J end by 0 bases, with 8 bases between.

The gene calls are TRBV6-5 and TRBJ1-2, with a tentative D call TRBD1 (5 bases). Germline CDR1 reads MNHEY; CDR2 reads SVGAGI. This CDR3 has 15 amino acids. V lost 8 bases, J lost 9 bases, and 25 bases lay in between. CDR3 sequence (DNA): TGTGCCAGCGGCAAAGCTGACAGATATCTAAATAGCTACACCTTC. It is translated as CASGKADRYLNSYTF.

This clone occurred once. CDR3: CASSQERTSGGVSSTDTQYF. CDR3 DNA: TGTGCCAGCAGCCAAGAGAGGACTAGCGGGGGGGTTTCTAGCACAGATACGCAGTATTTT. V gene TRBV4-2 combines with J gene TRBJ2-3; 15 bases fit TRBD2. The length of the CDR3 is 20 residues. With V trimmed by 0 bases and J by 0 bases, 7 bases remained unmatched. From germline, CDR1 is LGHNA and CDR2 YNFKEQ.

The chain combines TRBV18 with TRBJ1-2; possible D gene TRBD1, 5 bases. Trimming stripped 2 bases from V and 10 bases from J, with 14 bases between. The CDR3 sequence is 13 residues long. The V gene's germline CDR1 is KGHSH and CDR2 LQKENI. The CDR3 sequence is CASSPSETALYTF. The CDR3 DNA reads TGTGCCAGCTCACCATCTGAGACAGCCCTCTACACCTTC.

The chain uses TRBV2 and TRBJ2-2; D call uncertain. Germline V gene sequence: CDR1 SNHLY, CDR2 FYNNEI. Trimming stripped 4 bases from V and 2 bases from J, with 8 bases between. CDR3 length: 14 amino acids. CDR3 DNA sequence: TGTGCCAGCAGTGCGTGGGGTAACACCGGGGAGCTGTTTTTT. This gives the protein CASSAWGNTGELFF. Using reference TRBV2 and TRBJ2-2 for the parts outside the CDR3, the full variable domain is EPEVTQTPSHQVTQMGQEVILRCVPISNHLYFYWYRQILGQKVEFLVSFYNNEISEKSEIFDDQFSVERPDGSNFTLKIRSTKLEDSAMYFCASSAWGNTGELFFGEGSRLTVL.

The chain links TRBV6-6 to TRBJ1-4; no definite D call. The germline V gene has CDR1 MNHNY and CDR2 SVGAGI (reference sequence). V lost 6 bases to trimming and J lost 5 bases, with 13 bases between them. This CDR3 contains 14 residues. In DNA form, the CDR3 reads TGTGCCAGCAGGCCGGGTCGAAACAATGAAAAACTGTTTTTT. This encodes CASRPGRNNEKLFF.

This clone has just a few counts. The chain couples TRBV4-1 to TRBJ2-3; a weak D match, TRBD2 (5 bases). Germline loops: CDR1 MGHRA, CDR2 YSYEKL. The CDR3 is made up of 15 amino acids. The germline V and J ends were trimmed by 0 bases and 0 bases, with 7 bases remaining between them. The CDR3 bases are TGCGCCAGCAGCCAAGATGCGGGTAGCACAGATACGCAGTATTTT. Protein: CASSQDAGSTDTQYF.

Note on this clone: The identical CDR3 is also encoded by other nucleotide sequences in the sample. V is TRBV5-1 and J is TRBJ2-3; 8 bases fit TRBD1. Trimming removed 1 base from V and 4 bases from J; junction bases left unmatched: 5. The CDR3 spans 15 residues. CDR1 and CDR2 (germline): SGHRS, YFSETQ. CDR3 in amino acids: CASSLPTGVADTQYF. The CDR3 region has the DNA TGCGCCAGCAGCTTGCCGACAGGGGTGGCAGATACGCAGTATTTT.

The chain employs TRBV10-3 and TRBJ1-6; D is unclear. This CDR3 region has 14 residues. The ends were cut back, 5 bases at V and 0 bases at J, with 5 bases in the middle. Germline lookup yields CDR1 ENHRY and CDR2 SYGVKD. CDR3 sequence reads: CAISPSSYNSPLHF. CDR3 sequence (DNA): TGTGCCATCAGTCCGAGCTCCTATAATTCACCCCTCCACTTT.

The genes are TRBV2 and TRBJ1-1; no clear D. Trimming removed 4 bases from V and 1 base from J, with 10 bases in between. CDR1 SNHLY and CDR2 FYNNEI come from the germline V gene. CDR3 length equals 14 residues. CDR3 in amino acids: CASSGRSGNTEAFF. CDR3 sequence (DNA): TGTGCCAGCAGTGGGCGGTCAGGGAACACTGAAGCTTTCTTT.

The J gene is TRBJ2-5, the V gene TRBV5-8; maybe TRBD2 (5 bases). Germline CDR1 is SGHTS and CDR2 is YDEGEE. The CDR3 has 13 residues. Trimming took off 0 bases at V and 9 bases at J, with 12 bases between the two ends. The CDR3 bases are TGTGCCAGCAGCTTGGTTGGAGGCCCGGCCCAGTACTTC. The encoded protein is CASSLVGGPAQYF.

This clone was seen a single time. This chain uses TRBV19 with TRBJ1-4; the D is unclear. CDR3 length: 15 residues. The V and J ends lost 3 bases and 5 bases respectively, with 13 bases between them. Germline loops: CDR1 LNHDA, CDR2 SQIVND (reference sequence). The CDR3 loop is CASSMVGRGNEKLFF. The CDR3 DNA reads TGTGCCAGTAGTATGGTGGGCCGCGGAAATGAAAAACTGTTTTTT. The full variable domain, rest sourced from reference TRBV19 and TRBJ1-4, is DGGITQSPKYLFRKEGQNVTLSCEQNLNHDAMYWYRQDPGQGLRLIYYSQIVNDFQKGDIAEGYSVSREKKESFPLTVTSAQKNPTAFYLCASSMVGRGNEKLFFGSGTQLSVL.

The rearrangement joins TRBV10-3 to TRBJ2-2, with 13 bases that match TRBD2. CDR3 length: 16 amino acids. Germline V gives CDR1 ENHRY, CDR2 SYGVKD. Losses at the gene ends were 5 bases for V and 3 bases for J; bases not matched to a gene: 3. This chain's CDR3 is CAISRTSGSDTGELFF. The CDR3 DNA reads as TGTGCCATCAGTAGGACTAGCGGGAGTGACACCGGGGAGCTGTTTTTT.

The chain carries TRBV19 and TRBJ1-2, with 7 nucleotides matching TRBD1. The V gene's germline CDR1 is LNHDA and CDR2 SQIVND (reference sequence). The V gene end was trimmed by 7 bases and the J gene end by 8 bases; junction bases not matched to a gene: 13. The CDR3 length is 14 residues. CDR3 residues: CASTRQGGIGGYTF. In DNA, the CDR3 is TGTGCCAGTACTAGACAGGGAGGAATTGGGGGCTACACCTTC.

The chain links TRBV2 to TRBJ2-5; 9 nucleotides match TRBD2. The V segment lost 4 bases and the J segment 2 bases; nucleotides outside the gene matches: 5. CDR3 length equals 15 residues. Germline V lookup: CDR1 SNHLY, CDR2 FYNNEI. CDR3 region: CASSVLAGGQETQYF. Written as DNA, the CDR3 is TGTGCCAGCAGTGTGCTCGCGGGGGGGCAAGAGACCCAGTACTTC.

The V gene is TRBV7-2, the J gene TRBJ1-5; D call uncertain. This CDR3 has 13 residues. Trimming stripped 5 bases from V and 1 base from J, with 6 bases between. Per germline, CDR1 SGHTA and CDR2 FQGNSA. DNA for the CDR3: TGTGCCAGCAGCCCCTCCAGCAATCAGCCCCAGCATTTT. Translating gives CASSPSSNQPQHF.

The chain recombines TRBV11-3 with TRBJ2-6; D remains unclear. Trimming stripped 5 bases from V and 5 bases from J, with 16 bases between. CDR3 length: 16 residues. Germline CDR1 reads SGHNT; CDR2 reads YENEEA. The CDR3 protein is CASSISRQSRANVLTF. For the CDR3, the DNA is TGTGCCAGCAGCATATCTCGACAAAGTCGGGCCAACGTCCTGACTTTC.

DNA of the CDR3: TGTGCCGGCACTAGCGGGGGCACAGATACGCAGTATTTT. It translates to CAGTSGGTDTQYF. The V gene is TRBV30, the J gene TRBJ2-3, with TRBD2 identical over 10 bases. Unmatched junction bases numbered 3, after V lost 8 bases and J lost 1 base. The CDR3 is 13 amino acids. Germline CDR1 reads GTSNPN; CDR2 reads SVGIG (reference sequence).

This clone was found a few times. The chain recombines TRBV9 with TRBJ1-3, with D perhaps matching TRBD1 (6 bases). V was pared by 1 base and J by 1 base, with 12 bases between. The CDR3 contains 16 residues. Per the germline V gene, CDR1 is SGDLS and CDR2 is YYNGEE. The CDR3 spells CASSVTTGRSGNTIYF. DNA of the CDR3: TGTGCCAGCAGCGTAACTACAGGGCGGTCTGGAAACACCATATATTTT.

CDR3 protein: CASSLAVNGNYGYTF. In DNA form, the CDR3 reads TGCGCCAGCAGCTTGGCCGTTAACGGGAACTATGGCTACACCTTC. The chain joins TRBV5-1 to TRBJ1-2; D is undetermined. V lost 0 bases and J lost 2, with 11 bases in between. The CDR3 sequence is 15 residues long. Germline V gives CDR1 SGHRS, CDR2 YFSETQ. The complete variable domain, with remaining parts taken from reference TRBV5-1 and TRBJ1-2, reads KAGVTQTPRYLIKTRGQQVTLSCSPISGHRSVSWYQQTPGQGLQFLFEYFSETQRNKGNFPGRFSGRQFSNSRSEMNVSTLELGDSALYLCASSLAVNGNYGYTFGSGTRLTVV.

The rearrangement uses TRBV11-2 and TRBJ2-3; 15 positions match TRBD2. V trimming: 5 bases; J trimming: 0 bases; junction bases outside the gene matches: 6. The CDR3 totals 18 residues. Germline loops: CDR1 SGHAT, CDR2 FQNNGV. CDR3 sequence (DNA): TGTGCCAGCAGCACCGGACTAGCGGGAGGGAGGAGCACAGATACGCAGTATTTT. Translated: CASSTGLAGGRSTDTQYF. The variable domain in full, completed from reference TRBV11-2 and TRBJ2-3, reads EAGVAQSPRYKIIEKRQSVAFWCNPISGHATLYWYQQILGQGPKLLIQFQNNGVVDDSQLPKDRFSAERLKGVDSTLKIQPAKLEDSAVYLCASSTGLAGGRSTDTQYFGPGTRLTVL.